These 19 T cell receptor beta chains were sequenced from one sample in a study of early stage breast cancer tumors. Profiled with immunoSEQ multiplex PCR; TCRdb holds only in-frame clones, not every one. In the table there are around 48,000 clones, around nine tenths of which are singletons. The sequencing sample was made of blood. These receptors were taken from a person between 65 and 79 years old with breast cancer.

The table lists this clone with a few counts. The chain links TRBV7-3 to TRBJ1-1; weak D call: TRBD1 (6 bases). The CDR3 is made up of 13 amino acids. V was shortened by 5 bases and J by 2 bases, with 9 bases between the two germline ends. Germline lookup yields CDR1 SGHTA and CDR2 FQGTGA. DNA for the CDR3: TGTGCCAGCAGCCCACAGGGTAACACTGAAGCTTTCTTT. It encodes CASSPQGNTEAFF.

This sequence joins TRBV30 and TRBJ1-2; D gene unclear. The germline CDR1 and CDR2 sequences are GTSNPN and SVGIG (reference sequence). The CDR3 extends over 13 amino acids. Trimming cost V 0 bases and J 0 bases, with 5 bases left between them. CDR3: CAWSVLANYGYTF. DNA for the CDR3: TGTGCCTGGAGTGTCCTAGCTAACTATGGCTACACCTTC.

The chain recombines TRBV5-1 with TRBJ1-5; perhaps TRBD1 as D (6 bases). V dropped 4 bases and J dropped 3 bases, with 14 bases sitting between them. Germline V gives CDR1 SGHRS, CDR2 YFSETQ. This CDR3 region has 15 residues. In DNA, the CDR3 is TGCGCCAGCAGCCCGACAGGAGATCTCAATCAGCCCCAGCATTTT. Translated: CASSPTGDLNQPQHF.

CDR3 nucleotide sequence: TGTGCCAGCAGATTACAAGGCACAGATACGCAGTATTTT. Translation gives CASRLQGTDTQYF. J is TRBJ2-3 and V is TRBV6-6; D uncertain. Looked up from germline, CDR1 is MNHNY and CDR2 is SVGAGI (reference sequence). Trimming stripped 6 bases from V and 1 base from J, with 8 bases between. The CDR3 sequence is 13 residues long.

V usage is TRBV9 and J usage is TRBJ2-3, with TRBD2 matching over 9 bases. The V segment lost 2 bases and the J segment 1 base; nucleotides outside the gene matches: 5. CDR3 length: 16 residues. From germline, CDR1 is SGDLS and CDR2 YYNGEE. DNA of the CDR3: TGTGCCAGCAGCGTCGGGGTAGCGGGGGGCACAGATACGCAGTATTTT. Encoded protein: CASSVGVAGGTDTQYF.

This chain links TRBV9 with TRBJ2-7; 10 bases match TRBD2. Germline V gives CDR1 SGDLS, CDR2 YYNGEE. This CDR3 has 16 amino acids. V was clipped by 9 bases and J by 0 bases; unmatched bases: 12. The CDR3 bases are TGTGCCAAAAGCGGGAGGGCTACACCGAGCTCCTACGAGCAGTACTTC. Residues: CAKSGRATPSSYEQYF.

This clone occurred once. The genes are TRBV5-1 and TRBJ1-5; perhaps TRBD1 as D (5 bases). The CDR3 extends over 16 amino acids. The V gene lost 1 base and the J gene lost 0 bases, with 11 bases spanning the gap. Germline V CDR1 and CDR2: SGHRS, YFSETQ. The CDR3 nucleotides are TGCGCCAGCAGCTTGAATCCGACAGATAGCAATCAGCCCCAGCATTTT. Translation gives CASSLNPTDSNQPQHF.

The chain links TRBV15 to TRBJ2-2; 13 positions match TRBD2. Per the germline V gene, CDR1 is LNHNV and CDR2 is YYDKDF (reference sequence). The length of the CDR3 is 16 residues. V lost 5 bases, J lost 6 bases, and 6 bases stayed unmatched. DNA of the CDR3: TGTGCCACCAGCCCAGGACTAGCGGGAGTGCCCGGGGAGCTGTTTTTT. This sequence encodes CATSPGLAGVPGELFF.

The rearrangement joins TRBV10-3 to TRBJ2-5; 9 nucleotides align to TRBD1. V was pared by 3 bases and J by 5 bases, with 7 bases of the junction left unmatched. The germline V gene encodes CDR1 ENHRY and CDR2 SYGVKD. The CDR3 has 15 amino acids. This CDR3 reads CAISEMDRGLETQYF. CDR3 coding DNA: TGTGCCATCAGTGAAATGGACAGGGGATTGGAGACCCAGTACTTC.

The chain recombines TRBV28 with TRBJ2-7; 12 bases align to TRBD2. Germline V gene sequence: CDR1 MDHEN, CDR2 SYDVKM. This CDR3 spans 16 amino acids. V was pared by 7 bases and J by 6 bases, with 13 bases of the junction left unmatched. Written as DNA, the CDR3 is TGTGCCAGCACCCTACCGGGGACTAGCGGGTTTAGCGAGCAGTACTTC. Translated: CASTLPGTSGFSEQYF.

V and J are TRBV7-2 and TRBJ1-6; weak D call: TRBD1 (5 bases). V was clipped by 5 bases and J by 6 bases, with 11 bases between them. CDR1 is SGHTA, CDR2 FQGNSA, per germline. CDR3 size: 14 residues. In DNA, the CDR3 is TGTGCCAGCAGCCAGGGTTATTTTAATTCACCCCTCCACTTT. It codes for CASSQGYFNSPLHF.

The CDR3 nucleotides are TGCAGCGTCGATGGACTAGCGGGAGAACCGGCGAGCTACGAGCAGTACTTC. Encoded protein: CSVDGLAGEPASYEQYF. V and J are TRBV29-1 and TRBJ2-7, with 13 bases lining up with TRBD2. The CDR3 totals 17 residues. Per the germline V gene, CDR1 is SQVTM and CDR2 is ANQGSEA. The ends lost 6 bases at V and 3 bases at J; junction bases unmatched: 14.

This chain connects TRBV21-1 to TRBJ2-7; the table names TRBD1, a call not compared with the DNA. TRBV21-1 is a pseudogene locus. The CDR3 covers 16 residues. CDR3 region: CASSIRIGQVTYEQYF. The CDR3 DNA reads TGTGCCAGCAGCATCCGAATCGGACAGGTCACCTACGAGCAGTACTTC.

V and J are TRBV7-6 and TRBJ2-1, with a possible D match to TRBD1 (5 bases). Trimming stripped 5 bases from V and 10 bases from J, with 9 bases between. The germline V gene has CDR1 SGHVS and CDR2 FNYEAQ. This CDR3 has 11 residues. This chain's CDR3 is CASSPGREQFF. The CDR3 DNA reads TGTGCCAGCAGCCCAGGGCGGGAGCAGTTCTTC.

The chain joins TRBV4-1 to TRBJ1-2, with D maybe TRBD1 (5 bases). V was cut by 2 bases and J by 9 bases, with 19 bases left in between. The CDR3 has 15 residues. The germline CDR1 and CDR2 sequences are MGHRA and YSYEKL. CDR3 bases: TGCGCCAGCAGCCAAACGTCAGACAGCTGGTCGCGCTACACCTTC. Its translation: CASSQTSDSWSRYTF.

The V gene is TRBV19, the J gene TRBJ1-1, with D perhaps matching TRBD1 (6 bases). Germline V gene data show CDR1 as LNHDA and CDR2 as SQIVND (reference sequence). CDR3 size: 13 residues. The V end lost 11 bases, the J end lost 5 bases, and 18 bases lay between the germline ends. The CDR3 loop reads CAAYRDVRTEAFF. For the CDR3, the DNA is TGTGCCGCGTACAGGGATGTTAGAACTGAAGCTTTCTTT.

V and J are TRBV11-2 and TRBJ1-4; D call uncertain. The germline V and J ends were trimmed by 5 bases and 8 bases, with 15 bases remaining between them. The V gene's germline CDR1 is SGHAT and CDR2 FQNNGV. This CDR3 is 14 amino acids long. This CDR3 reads CASSPTRGGEKLFF. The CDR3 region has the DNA TGTGCCAGCAGCCCAACACGGGGTGGGGAAAAACTGTTTTTT. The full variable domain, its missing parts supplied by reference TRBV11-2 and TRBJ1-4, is EAGVAQSPRYKIIEKRQSVAFWCNPISGHATLYWYQQILGQGPKLLIQFQNNGVVDDSQLPKDRFSAERLKGVDSTLKIQPAKLEDSAVYLCASSPTRGGEKLFFGSGTQLSVL.

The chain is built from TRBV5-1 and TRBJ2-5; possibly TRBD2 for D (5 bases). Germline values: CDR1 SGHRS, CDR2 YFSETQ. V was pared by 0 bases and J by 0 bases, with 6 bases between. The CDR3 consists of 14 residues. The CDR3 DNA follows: TGCGCCAGCAGCTTGGTCGGGAACCAAGAGACCCAGTACTTC. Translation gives CASSLVGNQETQYF.

CDR3 loop: CASRWQGGAEQYF. CDR3 DNA: TGTGCCAGCAGGTGGCAGGGGGGCGCCGAGCAGTACTTC. The V and J genes are TRBV6-1 and TRBJ2-7, with TRBD1 as a possible D gene (7 bases). The CDR3 loop spans 13 amino acids. V was trimmed by 6 bases and J by 6 bases, leaving 15 bases between them. Looked up from germline, CDR1 is MNHNS and CDR2 is SASEGT.